The 2 T cell receptor beta chains below were found in one sample sequenced in a study of T cells in Graves' hyperthyroidism and ophthalmopathy. Authors of the study amplified TCR beta CDR3 regions from RNA transcripts. The primer set for the first-round RT-PCR of the TCR CDR3 was HTBI. TCRdb re-derived calls from the multiplex PCR reads in MiXCR, one entry per CDR3 protein. Seen here are some 510,000 distinct CDR3 sequences, around 42% observed once, and the top ten hold just under 8.5%. What was sequenced was peripheral blood or thyroid tissue (not recorded which). The source of these receptors is a young woman with Graves' hyperthyroidism.

V and J are TRBV24-1 and TRBJ2-5; D is perhaps TRBD1 (5 bases). The V and J ends lost 9 bases and 0 bases respectively, with 13 bases between them. The CDR3 sequence is 14 residues long. CDR1 KGHDR and CDR2 SFDVKD come from the germline V gene. CDR3 sequence reads: CATEGQGNQETQYF. As DNA, the CDR3 is TGTGCCACCGAAGGACAAGGGAACCAAGAGACCCAGTACTTC.

This clonotype was observed once. The chain has TRBV10-3 and TRBJ1-2; 8 bases line up with TRBD1. CDR3 size: 13 residues. V was clipped by 6 bases and J by 4 bases; unmatched bases: 4. In germline, CDR1 is ENHRY, CDR2 SYGVKD. The CDR3: CAIRMGQVYGYTF. The CDR3 nucleotides read TGTGCCATCAGGATGGGACAGGTCTATGGCTACACCTTC.